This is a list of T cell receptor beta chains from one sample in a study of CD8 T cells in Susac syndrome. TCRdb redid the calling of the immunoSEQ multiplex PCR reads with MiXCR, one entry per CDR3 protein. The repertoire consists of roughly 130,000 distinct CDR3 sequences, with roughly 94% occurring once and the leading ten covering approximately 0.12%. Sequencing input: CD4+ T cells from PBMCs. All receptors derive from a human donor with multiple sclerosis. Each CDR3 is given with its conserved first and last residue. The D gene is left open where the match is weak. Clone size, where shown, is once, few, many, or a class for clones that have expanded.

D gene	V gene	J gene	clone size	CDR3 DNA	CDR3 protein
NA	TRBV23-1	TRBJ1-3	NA	TGCGCCAGCAGTCAAGGGGGCCACGGAGAAAACACCATATATTTT	CASSQGGHGENTIYF
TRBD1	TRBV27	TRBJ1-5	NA	TGTGCCAGCAGTGCAGGACAGGGCGTCAATCAGCCCCAGCATTTT	CASSAGQGVNQPQHF
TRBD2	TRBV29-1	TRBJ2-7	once	TGCAGCGCCAAGACTAGCGGGTCCTACGAGCAGTACTTC	CSAKTSGSYEQYF
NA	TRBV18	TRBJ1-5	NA	TGTGCCAGCTCACCTGACATTCCCAATCAGCCCCAGCATTTT	CASSPDIPNQPQHF
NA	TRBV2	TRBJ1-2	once	TGTGCCAGCAGTGAAGGCAGGGAGAATGGCTACACCTTC	CASSEGRENGYTF
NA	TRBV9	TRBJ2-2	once	TGTGCCAGCAGCCCACCGGGAAGAGCCGGGGAGCTGTTTTTT	CASSPPGRAGELFF
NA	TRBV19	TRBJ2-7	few	TGTGCCAGTAGTTCCCCGCTGGGCGAGCAGTACTTC	CASSSPLGEQYF
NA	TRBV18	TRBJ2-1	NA	TGTGCCAGCTCGCACCAAGGAGACAGCGTATACAGGAGCAATGAGCAGTTCTTC	CASSHQGDSVYRSNEQFF
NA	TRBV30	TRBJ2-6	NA	TGTGCCTGGACCCGGGACTCTGGGGCCAACGTCCTGACTTTC	CAWTRDSGANVLTF
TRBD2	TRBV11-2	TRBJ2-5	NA	TGTGCCAGCAGCTCAGGACTAGCTGAGACCCAGTACTTC	CASSSGLAETQYF
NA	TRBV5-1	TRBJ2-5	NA	TGCGCCAGCAGCTCTAACCCCCGAGGTCAAGAGACCCAGTACTTC	CASSSNPRGQETQYF
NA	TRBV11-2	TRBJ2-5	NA	TGTGCCAGCAGCTTAAAGGGTAACCGAGAGACCCAGTACTTC	CASSLKGNRETQYF
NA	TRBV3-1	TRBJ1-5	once	TGTGCCAGCAGCCAAGGACAACAAGAAGGGCCCCAGCATTTT	CASSQGQQEGPQHF
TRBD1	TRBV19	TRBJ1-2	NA	TGTGCCAGTAGTATCGGGACAGGGCAGTTCCGTGGCTACACCTTC	CASSIGTGQFRGYTF
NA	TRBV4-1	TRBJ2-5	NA	TGCGCCAGCAGCCAAGTGGAACTGCCAGGGGAGACCCAGTACTTC	CASSQVELPGETQYF
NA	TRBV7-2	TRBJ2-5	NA	TGTGCCAGCAGCAAATTCCGGGGACAAGAGACCCAGTACTTC	CASSKFRGQETQYF
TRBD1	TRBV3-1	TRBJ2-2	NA	TGTGCCAGCAGCCTATCCCAGGGGGCCGGGGAGCTGTTTTTT	CASSLSQGAGELFF
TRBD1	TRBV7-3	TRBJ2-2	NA	TGTGCCAGCAGCTTAGGACAGGGAGCGAACACCGGGGAGCTGTTTTTT	CASSLGQGANTGELFF
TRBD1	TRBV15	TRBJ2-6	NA	TGTGCCACCAGCAGTCCGGGACAGACCCTCTCTGGGGCCAACGTCCTGACTTTC	CATSSPGQTLSGANVLTF
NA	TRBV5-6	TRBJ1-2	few	TGTGCCAGCAGCTTGGGCAGGAACTATGGCTACACCTTC	CASSLGRNYGYTF
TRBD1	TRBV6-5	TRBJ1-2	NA	TGTGCCAGCAGAAGGGACAGCTACTATGGCTACACCTTC	CASRRDSYYGYTF
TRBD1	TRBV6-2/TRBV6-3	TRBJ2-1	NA	TGTGCCAGCACAAAGAGACAGGGAAGCTCCTACAATGAGCAGTTCTTC	CASTKRQGSSYNEQFF
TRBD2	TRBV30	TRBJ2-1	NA	TGTGCCTGGTGGGGCGGGGGGTACAATGAGCAGTTCTTC	CAWWGGGYNEQFF
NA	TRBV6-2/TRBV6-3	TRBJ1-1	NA	TGTGCCAGCAGTTACCCCCGGACGGCGAACACTGAAGCTTTCTTT	CASSYPRTANTEAFF
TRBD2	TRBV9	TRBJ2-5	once	TGTGCCAGCAGCGGTAGGACTAGCGGGAGCGGAGAGACCCAGTACTTC	CASSGRTSGSGETQYF
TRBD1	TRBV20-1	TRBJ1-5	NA	TGCAGTGCTACGGACAGGGGGCACGATCAGCCCCAGCATTTT	CSATDRGHDQPQHF
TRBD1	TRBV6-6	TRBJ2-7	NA	TGTGCCAGCGGCTCGGGACAGCTCTACGAGCAGTACTTC	CASGSGQLYEQYF
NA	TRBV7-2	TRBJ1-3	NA	TGTGCCAGCAGCCGCCGGGGAGTCTCTGGAAACACCATATATTTT	CASSRRGVSGNTIYF
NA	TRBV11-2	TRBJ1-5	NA	TGTGCCAGCAGCTTTGGAGGAAATCAGCCCCAGCATTTT	CASSFGGNQPQHF
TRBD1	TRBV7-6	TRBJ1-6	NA	TGTGCCAGCAGCTCCCAGGGGGTGGGTTCACCCCTCCACTTT	CASSSQGVGSPLHF
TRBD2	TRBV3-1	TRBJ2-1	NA	TGTGCCAGCAGCCTACTAGCGGGGGGGCGCAATGAGCAGTTCTTC	CASSLLAGGRNEQFF
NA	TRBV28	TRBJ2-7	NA	TGTGCCAGCAGGGCGGGACTGATCTACGAGCAGTACTTC	CASRAGLIYEQYF
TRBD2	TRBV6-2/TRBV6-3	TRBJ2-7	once	TGTGCCAGCAGAGCCCTCGAGCGGGGAAATAGGGAGCAGTACTTC	CASRALERGNREQYF
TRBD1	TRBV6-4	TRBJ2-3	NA	TGTGCCAGCAGTGACCCCCCAGGACAGGCGAAGCAGTATTTT	CASSDPPGQAKQYF
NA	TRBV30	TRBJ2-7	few	TGTGCCTGGAGTGAGGGAGGAGTGATCCTGATGTACTACGAGCAGTACTTC	CAWSEGGVILMYYEQYF
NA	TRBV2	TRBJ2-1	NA	TGTGCCAGCATGGAGAGCTCCTACAATGAGCAGTTCTTC	CASMESSYNEQFF
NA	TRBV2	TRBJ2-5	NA	TGTGCCAGCACAACAGAGTACCAAGAGACCCAGTACTTC	CASTTEYQETQYF
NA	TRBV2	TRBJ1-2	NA	TGTGCCAGCAGTGAAGCTCGGAAGGCAGTCTATGGCTACACCTTC	CASSEARKAVYGYTF